The present TCR beta chain was sequenced within a study of glioma-infiltrating T cells after dendritic cell vaccination. On the study more broadly: Autologous tumor lysate-pulsed dendritic cell vaccination was given between the early 2000s and the early 2010s. Findings and caveats of the study: Higher pretreatment TIL content predicted longer progression-free time and survival.

The primer mix had 60 V beta and 13 J beta primers. TCRdb keeps only in-frame clones here, not all; method: immunoSEQ multiplex PCR. The table has tens of thousands of clones, 70% to 90% seen once. This clone was seen only once. The antigen remains unidentified. Trimming removed 1 base at V and 4 bases at J, with 7 bases between. Per germline, CDR1 SGHDN and CDR2 FVKESK. The CDR3 covers 14 residues. Material: blood, obtained before dendritic cell vaccination. The V gene is TRBV14, the J gene TRBJ2-2; D is uncertain. This TCR was recovered from a human donor with glioblastoma. CDR3 in amino acids: CASSQVWATGELFF. As DNA, the CDR3 is TGTGCCAGCAGCCAAGTTTGGGCCACCGGGGAGCTGTTTTTT.